The 24 T cell receptor beta chains in this list originate from one sample, sequenced in a study of T cell repertoires in cytomegalovirus infection. These receptors have no identified antigens. Via MiXCR, TCRdb re-called the reads, giving one row per CDR3 protein. In the table there are 700,000 to 900,000 distinct CDR3 sequences, under 35% of which are singletons. This sample comprised cultured CD8+ T cells from PBMCs, obtained from culture after CMV antigen stimulation. Receptors were obtained from a human donor in good health (CMV status not recorded). Some clones in this sample may be carry-over from other donors' samples.

This clonotype showed up just a few times. The chain joins TRBV29-1 to TRBJ2-7, with a possible D match to TRBD1 (5 bases). Per germline, CDR1 SQVTM and CDR2 ANQGSEA. This CDR3 is 17 amino acids long. V gave up 7 bases and J gave up 0 bases, with 25 bases separating them. The CDR3 sequence: CSADEDLSGQSSYEQYV. In nucleotides, the CDR3 is TGCAGCGCCGATGAAGACCTTTCAGGGCAGAGCTCCTACGAGCAGTACGTC.

The chain recombines TRBV15 with TRBJ2-3; 10 nucleotides agree with TRBD2. Trimming cost V 4 bases and J 6 bases; bases outside gene matches: 10. CDR1 is LNHNV and CDR2 is YYDKDF in the germline V gene (reference sequence). The CDR3 contains 16 residues. CDR3: CATSTSSGGPSDTQYF. The DNA for the CDR3 is TGTGCCACCAGCACCTCTAGCGGGGGACCGTCGGATACGCAGTATTTT. Full variable domain (outside the CDR3, taken from reference TRBV15 and TRBJ2-3): DAMVIQNPRYQVTQFGKPVTLSCSQTLNHNVMYWYQQKSSQAPKLLFHYYDKDFNNEADTPDNFQSRRPNTSFCFLDIRSPGLGDTAMYLCATSTSSGGPSDTQYFGPGTRLTVL.

The V call is TRBV20-1, the J call TRBJ2-5; 13 bases align to TRBD2. The ends lost 2 bases at V and 6 bases at J; junction bases unmatched: 12. CDR1 is DFQATT and CDR2 is SNEGSKA in the germline V gene (reference sequence). The CDR3 covers 17 residues. The CDR3 DNA sequence: TGCAGTGCTAGACCCAAGACTAGCGGGGGGAAGGGGAAGACCCAGTACTTC. It codes for CSARPKTSGGKGKTQYF.

The rearrangement uses TRBV27 and TRBJ2-5, with D perhaps given as TRBD1 or TRBD2 (6 bases each). Germline lookup yields CDR1 MNHEY and CDR2 SMNVEV (reference sequence). The CDR3 contains 12 residues. V was clipped by 6 bases and J by 4 bases, with 9 bases between them. CDR3 in amino acids: CASREGGETQYF. The DNA of the CDR3 is TGTGCCAGCAGAGAGGGGGGAGAGACCCAGTACTTC.

This chain joins TRBV11-2 and TRBJ2-7; a weak D match, TRBD1 (5 bases). Trimming pared 1 base from V and 5 bases from J, leaving 12 bases between. Germline V gene sequence: CDR1 SGHAT, CDR2 FQNNGV. This CDR3 contains 14 residues. The CDR3 is CASSLVGPGDEQYF. The CDR3 bases are TGTGCCAGCAGCTTAGTGGGGCCTGGAGACGAGCAGTACTTC.

This clonotype has a count of ten or more. Here the CDR3 reads CASSPDRGSSYEQYV. For the CDR3, the DNA is TGTGCCAGCAGCCCGGACAGGGGCTCTTCCTACGAGCAGTACGTC. The chain couples TRBV7-9 to TRBJ2-7; 9 bases match TRBD1. CDR1 SEHNR and CDR2 FQNEAQ come from the germline V gene (reference sequence). The CDR3 has 15 residues. Trimming removed 5 bases from V and 1 base from J; junction bases left unmatched: 6.

CDR3 bases: TGTGCCAGCAGCTCCCTAGGACAGGGGGCGAACTATGGCTACACCTTC. Amino acids: CASSSLGQGANYGYTF. The chain recombines TRBV5-4 with TRBJ1-2, with 11 bases fitting TRBD1. Germline V lookup: CDR1 SGHNT, CDR2 YYREEE (reference sequence). This CDR3 is 16 amino acids long. With V trimmed by 3 bases and J by 2 bases, 6 bases remained unmatched.

This clonotype showed up just once. The V call is TRBV5-6, the J call TRBJ2-7; possibly TRBD1 for D (5 bases). Germline V lookup: CDR1 SGHDT, CDR2 YYEEEE. This CDR3 has 15 amino acids. Trimming cost V 0 bases and J 1 base, with 11 bases left between them. CDR3 DNA: TGTGCCAGCAGCTTGGGGAGACAGAAATCCTACGAGCAGTACGTC. Amino acid sequence: CASSLGRQKSYEQYV.

For the CDR3, the DNA is TGTGCCAGCAGCTTAGCGCCAGCGGGAAAAAGCACAGATACGCAGTATTTT. The encoded protein is CASSLAPAGKSTDTQYF. The rearrangement joins TRBV7-8 to TRBJ2-3, with 7 bases matching TRBD2. Germline CDR1 SGHVS, CDR2 FQNEAQ. This CDR3 spans 17 amino acids. The trim removed 0 bases at V and 0 bases at J, leaving 6 bases unmatched.

The V and J genes are TRBV15 and TRBJ2-5, with D unclear. Deletions cut 1 base from V and 4 bases from J, with 4 bases between. This CDR3 spans 12 amino acids. Per the germline V gene, CDR1 is LNHNV and CDR2 is YYDKDF (reference sequence). The CDR3 DNA reads as TGTGCCACCAGCAGAGCCGGAGAGACCCAGTACTTC. The encoded protein is CATSRAGETQYF.

This clonotype was counted at least ten times. This chain uses TRBV7-2 with TRBJ2-7; D not certain. Germline loops: CDR1 SGHTA, CDR2 FQGNSA. CDR3 size: 16 residues. Trimming shortened V by 2 bases and J by 4 bases, and 18 bases separated the two germline ends. The chain's CDR3 is CASSLNVVDTLYEQYF. In DNA form, the CDR3 reads TGTGCCAGCAGCTTAAACGTTGTAGACACACTATACGAGCAGTACTTC.

This clonotype came up many times. The chain links TRBV4-2 to TRBJ1-5; D not certain. The V and J ends lost 4 bases and 3 bases respectively, with 10 bases between them. The CDR3 runs 14 residues. Looked up from germline, CDR1 is LGHNA and CDR2 is YNFKEQ. The CDR3 here is CASSPLGDNQPQHF. The CDR3 DNA reads TGTGCCAGCAGCCCCCTCGGGGACAATCAGCCCCAGCATTTT.

This clonotype was recorded a few times. This chain links TRBV4-1 with TRBJ2-7; TRBD1 is a possible D gene (7 bases). With 1 base removed from V and 4 bases from J, the gap between germline ends came to 17 bases. This CDR3 comprises 16 residues. The V gene's germline CDR1 is MGHRA and CDR2 YSYEKL. The CDR3 nucleotides read TGCGCCAGCAGCCAAGTACACGATCAGGGGGGATACGAGCAGTACTTC. Protein sequence: CASSQVHDQGGYEQYF.

The genes are TRBV6-5 and TRBJ2-5, with a possible D match to TRBD2 (5 bases). The CDR3 loop spans 13 amino acids. The V gene's germline CDR1 is MNHEY and CDR2 SVGAGI. Trimming took off 1 base at V and 2 bases at J, with 5 bases between the two ends. In nucleotides, the CDR3 is TGTGCCAGCAGTTACTGGGAGCAAGAGACCCAGTACTTC. Amino acid sequence: CASSYWEQETQYF.

A few counts support this clonotype. This rearrangement joins TRBV12-3 or TRBV12-4 to TRBJ2-1, with D tentatively TRBD2 (6 bases). Trimming removed 3 bases from V and 7 bases from J, with 10 bases in between. This CDR3 has 13 residues. The CDR3 DNA is TGTGCCAGCAGTTTTGACAGCGGGAATGAGCAGTTCTTC. Translating gives CASSFDSGNEQFF.

The rearrangement links TRBV6-2 or TRBV6-3 to TRBJ2-7; D unclear. The CDR3 is 14 residues long. V lost 4 bases to trimming and J lost 4 bases, with 14 bases between them. The germline V gene has CDR1 MNHEY and CDR2 SVGEGT. The CDR3 DNA sequence: TGTGCCAGCAGTTGGGCCCTAGACGGTTACGAGCAGTACGTC. Its translation is CASSWALDGYEQYV.

The chain uses TRBV27 and TRBJ1-1; D uncertain. With 7 bases removed from V and 0 bases from J, the gap between germline ends came to 9 bases. The germline gives CDR1 MNHEY, CDR2 SMNVEV (reference sequence). This CDR3 spans 13 amino acids. The CDR3 region is CASTSSLNTEAFF. CDR3 nucleotide sequence: TGTGCCAGCACCTCCAGTTTGAACACTGAAGCTTTCTTT.

The chain is built from TRBV6-1 and TRBJ2-2, with 9 bases matching TRBD2. The CDR3 is 16 amino acids. Germline V gene sequence: CDR1 MNHNS, CDR2 SASEGT. Trimming cost V 5 bases and J 5 bases; bases outside gene matches: 9. The CDR3 bases are TGTGCCAGCAGTCTGATAGCGGGGGAATATACCGGGGAGCTGTTTTTT. Encoded protein: CASSLIAGEYTGELFF.

The chain is built from TRBV6-2 or TRBV6-3 and TRBJ1-2, with a weak D call TRBD1 (6 bases). The CDR3 covers 15 residues. Germline-derived CDR1 and CDR2 are MNHEY and SVGEGT. Trimming shortened V by 2 bases and J by 5 bases, and 15 bases separated the two germline ends. In DNA, the CDR3 is TGTGCCAGCAGTTACCCGGACAGCCGACCTTATGGCTACACCTTC. It specifies CASSYPDSRPYGYTF.

This clonotype appeared a few times. The chain has TRBV12-3 or TRBV12-4 and TRBJ2-2; possible D gene TRBD1, 6 bases. The CDR3 loop spans 17 amino acids. Trimming removed 1 base at V and 3 bases at J, with 15 bases between. The CDR3 is CASSLGLVRGYTGELFF. The CDR3 nucleotides read TGTGCCAGCAGTTTAGGTTTGGTCAGGGGATACACCGGGGAGCTGTTTTTT.

This clonotype was picked up a small number of times. The chain uses TRBV27 and TRBJ2-7; TRBD2 matches 8 bases. Germline V gives CDR1 MNHEY, CDR2 SMNVEV (reference sequence). This CDR3 has 14 amino acids. Losses at the gene ends were 4 bases for V and 6 bases for J; bases not matched to a gene: 8. CDR3 in amino acids: CASSSSGGAGEQYF. CDR3 nucleotides: TGTGCCAGCAGTTCATCGGGGGGGGCGGGCGAGCAGTACTTC.

This chain's CDR3 is CASSPPQTYEQYV. The DNA of the CDR3 is TGTGCCAGCAGTCCGCCCCAGACTTACGAGCAGTACGTC. The chain joins TRBV28 to TRBJ2-7, with D unresolved. Germline V lookup: CDR1 MDHEN, CDR2 SYDVKM. The V end was cut by 5 bases, the J end by 4 bases, with 12 bases between. This CDR3 has 13 amino acids.

The sample holds a few counts of this clonotype. The chain is built from TRBV5-5 and TRBJ2-1; D may be TRBD1 (5 bases). V lost 0 bases and J 0 bases, leaving 7 bases between the germline ends. The germline V gene encodes CDR1 SGHKS and CDR2 YYEKEE (reference sequence). The CDR3 length is 15 residues. The CDR3 DNA reads as TGTGCCAGCAGCTTGGGACAGACCTCCTACAATGAGCAGTTCTTC. Protein: CASSLGQTSYNEQFF. Full variable domain (rest looked up from reference TRBV5-5 and TRBJ2-1): DAGVTQSPTHLIKTRGQQVTLRCSPISGHKSVSWYQQVLGQGPQFIFQYYEKEERGRGNFPDRFSARQFPNYSSELNVNALLLGDSALYLCASSLGQTSYNEQFFGPGTRLTVL.

This chain joins TRBV15 and TRBJ2-1, with D tentatively TRBD2 (5 bases). Trimming took off 6 bases at V and 4 bases at J, with 13 bases between the two ends. The CDR3 has 14 residues. Germline lookup yields CDR1 LNHNV and CDR2 YYDKDF (reference sequence). As DNA, the CDR3 is TGTGCCACCAGAGATGATCGGGGATACAATGAGCAGTTCTTC. It is translated as CATRDDRGYNEQFF. Full variable domain (missing parts from reference TRBV15 and TRBJ2-1): DAMVIQNPRYQVTQFGKPVTLSCSQTLNHNVMYWYQQKSSQAPKLLFHYYDKDFNNEADTPDNFQSRRPNTSFCFLDIRSPGLGDTAMYLCATRDDRGYNEQFFGPGTRLTVL.